This T cell receptor beta chain was identified during a study of post-analysis software for immune sequencing data. Study-level findings and limits: Compared against controls, patients with multiple sclerosis displayed significantly lower normalized Chao1 diversity. A handful of TRBV segments were significantly more frequent in patients than in controls. TRBV5-6, TRBV5-1 and TRBV20-1 were among these segments. Batch-matched samples strongly co-clustered by F measure.

This clonotype was counted only a few times. Its target is not known. Losses at the gene ends were 6 bases for V and 6 bases for J; bases not matched to a gene: 8. This CDR3 region has 15 residues. The library was made from cDNA and included unique molecular identifiers. Input amounts of 1 to 10 million T cells were used. These gave around 500,000 cDNA molecules, so each molecule approximated one T cell. MiXCR, applied by TCRdb to the PCR reads, yields one record per CDR3 protein. The sample records approximately 360,000 distinct CDR3 sequences, approximately 38% being singletons. The receptor was isolated from a girl between 10 and 17 years old with multiple sclerosis. Sequenced material: blood. The V gene is TRBV12-3 or TRBV12-4, the J gene TRBJ2-1; TRBD1 matches at 10 bases. CDR3 in amino acids: CASSLGQGRVNEQFF. CDR3 in DNA: TGTGCCAGCAGCCTGGGACAGGGGCGCGTCAATGAGCAGTTCTTC.